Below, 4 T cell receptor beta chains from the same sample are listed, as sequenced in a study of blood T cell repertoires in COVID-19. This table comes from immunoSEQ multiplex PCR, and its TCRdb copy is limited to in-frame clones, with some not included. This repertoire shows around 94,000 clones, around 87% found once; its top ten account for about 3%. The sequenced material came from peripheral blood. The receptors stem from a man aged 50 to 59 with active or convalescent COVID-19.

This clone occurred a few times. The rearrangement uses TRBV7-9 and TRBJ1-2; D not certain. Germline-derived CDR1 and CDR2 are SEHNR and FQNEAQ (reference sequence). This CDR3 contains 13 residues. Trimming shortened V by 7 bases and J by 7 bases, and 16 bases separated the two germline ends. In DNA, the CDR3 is TGTGCCAGCACCCCGTTAAGGGAGGGTGGCTACACCTTC. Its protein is CASTPLREGGYTF.

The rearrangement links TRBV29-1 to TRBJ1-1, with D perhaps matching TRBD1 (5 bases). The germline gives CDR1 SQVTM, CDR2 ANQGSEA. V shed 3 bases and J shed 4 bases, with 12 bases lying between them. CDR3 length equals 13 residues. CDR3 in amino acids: CSVDSGFGTEAFF. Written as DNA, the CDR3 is TGCAGCGTTGATTCAGGGTTCGGCACTGAAGCTTTCTTT.

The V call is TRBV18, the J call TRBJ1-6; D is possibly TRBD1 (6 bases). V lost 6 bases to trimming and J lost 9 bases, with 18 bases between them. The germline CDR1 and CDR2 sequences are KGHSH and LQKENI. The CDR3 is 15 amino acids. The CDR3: CASSDLQGSGSPLHF. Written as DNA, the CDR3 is TGTGCCAGCTCCGATCTGCAGGGGAGTGGTTCACCCCTCCACTTT.

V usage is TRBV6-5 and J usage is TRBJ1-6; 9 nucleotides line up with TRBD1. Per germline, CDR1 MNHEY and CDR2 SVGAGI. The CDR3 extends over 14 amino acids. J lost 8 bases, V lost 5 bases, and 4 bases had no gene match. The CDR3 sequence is CASSRQGDDSPLHF. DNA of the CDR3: TGTGCCAGCAGTCGACAGGGGGATGATTCACCCCTCCACTTT.